The clone carrying this T cell receptor (beta chain) was counted only a few times. Its cognate antigen is unknown. Researchers ran the PCR with 60 Vbeta and 13 Jbeta primers. TCRdb's table, derived via immunoSEQ multiplex PCR, lists solely in-frame clones and lacks some. The sample consists of around 220,000 clones, more than 60% of them appearing once. The germline V gene has CDR1 SEHNR and CDR2 FQNEAQ (reference sequence). The CDR3 is made up of 15 amino acids. J was trimmed by 1 base and V by 7 bases; bases with no gene match: 7. The data were taken from a study of cytomegalovirus exposure and HLA in healthy donors. Study-level points and caveats: Later, an analysis found that common viral pathogens appeared to be linked with several of the most significant clusters. Presence/absence analyses assumed roughly uniform sequencing depth across donors, which may not hold.

This TCR was recovered from a woman under 40 in good health and CMV-seronegative. Sequencing was performed on PBMCs. The V and J genes are TRBV7-9 and TRBJ1-1, with 9 bases fitting TRBD1. Here the CDR3 reads CASTYWTGANTEAFF. As DNA, the CDR3 is TGTGCCAGCACCTATTGGACAGGGGCGAACACTGAAGCTTTCTTT.